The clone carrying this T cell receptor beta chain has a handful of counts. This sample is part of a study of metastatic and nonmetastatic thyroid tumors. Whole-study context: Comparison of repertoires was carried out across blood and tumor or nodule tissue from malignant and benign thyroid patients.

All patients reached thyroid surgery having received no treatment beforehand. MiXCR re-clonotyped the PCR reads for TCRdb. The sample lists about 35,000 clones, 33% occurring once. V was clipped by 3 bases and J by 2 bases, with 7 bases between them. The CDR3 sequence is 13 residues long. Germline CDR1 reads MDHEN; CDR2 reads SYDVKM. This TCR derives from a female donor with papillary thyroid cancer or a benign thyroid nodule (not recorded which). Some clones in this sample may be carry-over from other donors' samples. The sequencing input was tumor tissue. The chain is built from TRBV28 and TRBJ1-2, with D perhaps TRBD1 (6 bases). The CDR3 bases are TGTGCCAGCAGTTTCGGACAGAACTATGGCTACACCTTC. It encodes CASSFGQNYGYTF.